This T cell receptor (beta chain) came from a study of T-cell reconstitution after alpha-beta-depleted transplantation in children. Study outcomes and limitations: Two months or so post-transplant, alpha-beta T cells reportedly derived from several hundred expanded graft clones. From surviving recipient T cells and thymic progenitors came the high day-60 TCRbeta diversity observed in some patients.

V lost 8 bases, J lost 0 bases, and 11 bases lay in between. The CDR3 is made up of 14 amino acids. This clonotype was detected many times. Its target is not known. TCRbeta library preparation incorporated unique molecular identifiers. TCRdb reanalysed the PCR reads using MiXCR and keeps one entry per CDR3 protein. The repertoire holds approximately 97,000 distinct CDR3 sequences, with around 6.1% as singletons. Specimen: PBMCs, mostly from graft donor cells, collected 60 days after TCRalphabeta/CD19-depleted stem cell transplant. The receptor was isolated from a female patient aged 2 to 10 who had a stem cell transplant for Fanconi anemia, so the T cells may come from the graft donor. The rearrangement links TRBV12-3 or TRBV12-4 to TRBJ2-1; tentatively, D is TRBD1 (5 bases). The CDR3 reads CASWNTGSYNEQFF. DNA of the CDR3: TGTGCCAGCTGGAACACAGGCTCCTACAATGAGCAGTTCTTC.